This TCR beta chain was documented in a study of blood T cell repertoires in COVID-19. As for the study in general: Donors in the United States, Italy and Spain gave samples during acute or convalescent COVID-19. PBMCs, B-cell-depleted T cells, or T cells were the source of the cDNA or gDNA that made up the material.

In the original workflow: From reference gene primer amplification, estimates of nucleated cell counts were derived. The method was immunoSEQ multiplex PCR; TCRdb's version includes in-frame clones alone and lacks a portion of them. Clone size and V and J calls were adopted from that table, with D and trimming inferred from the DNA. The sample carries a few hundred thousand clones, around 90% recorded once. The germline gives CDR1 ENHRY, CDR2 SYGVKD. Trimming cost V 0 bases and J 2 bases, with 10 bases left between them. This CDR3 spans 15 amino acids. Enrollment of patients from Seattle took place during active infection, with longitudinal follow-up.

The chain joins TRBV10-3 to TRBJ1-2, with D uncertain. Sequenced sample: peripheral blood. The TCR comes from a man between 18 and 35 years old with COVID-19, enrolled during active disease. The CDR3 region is CAISESTALNYGYTF. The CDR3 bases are TGTGCCATCAGTGAGTCTACAGCCCTGAACTATGGCTACACCTTC.